These 17 T cell receptor beta chains originate from one sample sequenced in a study of blood T cell repertoires in COVID-19. The protocol was immunoSEQ multiplex PCR, while the TCRdb copy is restricted to in-frame clones and leaves out a portion. Found here are under 250,000 clones, around 82% of them singletons; the top ten hold about 3.9%. Sequencing was performed on PBMCs or T cells enriched from blood (not recorded which). The receptors stem from a woman in her thirties or forties who had been exposed to COVID-19.

The gene calls are TRBV7-3 and TRBJ1-1, with a weak D call TRBD1 (6 bases). The germline V gene encodes CDR1 SGHTA and CDR2 FQGTGA. This CDR3 comprises 14 residues. Trimming left V 4 bases short and J 1 base short, with 10 bases between. The CDR3 region is CASSSGHQNTEAFF. For the CDR3, the DNA is TGTGCCAGCAGCTCGGGACACCAGAACACTGAAGCTTTCTTT.

This chain connects TRBV4-3 to TRBJ2-7, with 13 bases identical to TRBD2. The germline CDR1 and CDR2 sequences are LGHNA and YSLEER. V gave up 3 bases and J gave up 4 bases; unmatched junction bases: 3. CDR3 length: 15 amino acids. CDR3: CASSHGTSGAYEQYF. Here the CDR3 DNA reads TGCGCCAGCAGCCACGGGACTAGCGGGGCGTACGAGCAGTACTTC.

The J gene is TRBJ2-1, the V gene TRBV10-3; no firm D call. This CDR3 has 15 amino acids. CDR1 and CDR2 from the germline V gene are ENHRY and SYGVKD. Between the trimmed V and J ends, which lost 6 bases and 0 bases, there was a span of 12 bases. The CDR3 sequence: CAISTSGRSYNEQFF. In DNA, the CDR3 is TGTGCCATCAGCACCTCAGGTCGCTCCTACAATGAGCAGTTCTTC.

J is TRBJ2-5 and V is TRBV7-9; 7 bases align to TRBD1. Trimming removed 3 bases from V and 5 bases from J; junction bases left unmatched: 9. The germline V gene encodes CDR1 SEHNR and CDR2 FQNEAQ (reference sequence). The CDR3 consists of 15 residues. The CDR3 nucleotides read TGTGCCAGCAGCTTGGACAGGACCACAGTGGAGACCCAGTACTTC. The encoded protein is CASSLDRTTVETQYF.

This rearrangement joins TRBV30 to TRBJ1-6, with 7 bases matching TRBD1. V shed 2 bases and J 10 bases; nucleotides not matched to a gene: 8. This CDR3 contains 14 residues. CDR1 is GTSNPN, CDR2 SVGIG, per germline (reference sequence). The CDR3 reads CAWSFRGRVSPLHF. CDR3 coding DNA: TGTGCCTGGAGTTTTAGGGGGCGGGTCTCACCCCTCCACTTT.

V gene TRBV3-1 (or the pseudogene TRBV3-2) combines with J gene TRBJ2-7; D possibly corresponds to TRBD2 (5 bases). Per germline, CDR1 LGHDT and CDR2 YNNKEL (reference sequence). The CDR3 is made up of 14 amino acids. V shed 2 bases and J shed 5 bases, with 13 bases lying between them. CDR3 sequence: CASSQNRGQDEQYF. In DNA, the CDR3 is TGTGCCAGCAGCCAAAATAGAGGGCAGGACGAGCAGTACTTC.

The chain couples TRBV24-1 to TRBJ1-1; maybe TRBD1 (6 bases). From germline, CDR1 is KGHDR and CDR2 SFDVKD. The ends were cut back, 5 bases at V and 11 bases at J, with 29 bases in the middle. This CDR3 region has 17 residues. CDR3 in DNA: TGTGCCACCAGTGCCACAACCGGACAGCCCCTCAAAATAGGTGCTTTCTTT. Translating it yields CATSATTGQPLKIGAFF.

The CDR3: CASTLTGGGSPLHF. DNA for the CDR3: TGTGCCAGTACTCTCACAGGGGGCGGTTCACCCCTCCACTTT. The chain employs TRBV19 and TRBJ1-6, with 9 bases that match TRBD1. Germline V gene data show CDR1 as LNHDA and CDR2 as SQIVND (reference sequence). The CDR3 spans 14 residues. V shed 7 bases and J 9 bases; nucleotides not matched to a gene: 7.

As concerns this clone: Other DNA sequences in the sample encode the same CDR3. V gene TRBV7-2 combines with J gene TRBJ1-6, with a weak D call TRBD1 (5 bases). Trimming took off 3 bases at V and 8 bases at J, with 8 bases between the two ends. Germline CDR1 is SGHTA and CDR2 is FQGNSA. CDR3 size: 13 residues. In nucleotides, the CDR3 is TGTGCCAGCAGCTTCAGGGTGGATTCACCCCTCCACTTT. It is translated as CASSFRVDSPLHF.

V gene TRBV18 combines with J gene TRBJ2-3; no clear D gene. The CDR3 loop spans 14 amino acids. Germline V CDR1 and CDR2: KGHSH, LQKENI. Trimming stripped 3 bases from V and 2 bases from J, with 9 bases between. CDR3 residues: CASSPSRTTDTQYF. CDR3 nucleotide sequence: TGTGCCAGCTCACCTAGTCGCACCACAGATACGCAGTATTTT.

The chain employs TRBV25-1 and TRBJ2-5; TRBD1 matches at 9 bases. This CDR3 region has 15 residues. After removal of 1 base from V and 4 bases from J, the junction contained 4 bases not matched to a gene. Per germline, CDR1 MGHDK and CDR2 SYGVNS. CDR3 loop: CASSESGDRAETQYF. The CDR3 nucleotides are TGTGCCAGCAGTGAATCAGGGGACAGGGCAGAGACCCAGTACTTC.

This chain links TRBV6-5 with TRBJ2-7, with TRBD1 matching 9 bases. Germline CDR1 and CDR2: MNHEY and SVGAGI. The V gene end was trimmed by 2 bases and the J gene end by 3 bases; junction bases not matched to a gene: 5. CDR3 length equals 15 residues. The CDR3 loop is CASSYADRGDYEQYF. The DNA for the CDR3 is TGTGCCAGCAGTTACGCGGACAGGGGTGACTACGAGCAGTACTTC.

The CDR3 sequence is CSTGGQGITEAFF. The CDR3 DNA is TGCAGCACGGGTGGACAGGGAATAACTGAAGCTTTCTTT. The chain couples TRBV29-1 to TRBJ1-1; 8 positions match TRBD1. Germline assignment: CDR1 SQVTM and CDR2 ANQGSEA. Germline trimming cut 8 bases from V and 5 bases from J; bases unmatched to any gene: 10. The CDR3 consists of 13 residues.

V is TRBV5-6 and J is TRBJ2-1; 7 bases are a match to TRBD1. The CDR3 has 15 amino acids. V shed 5 bases and J 2 bases; nucleotides not matched to a gene: 7. Germline lookup yields CDR1 SGHDT and CDR2 YYEEEE. The CDR3 protein is CASSFEGAPYNEQFF. The CDR3 region has the DNA TGTGCCAGCAGTTTCGAGGGGGCCCCCTACAATGAGCAGTTCTTC. The whole variable domain, filled in from reference TRBV5-6 and TRBJ2-1, reads DAGVTQSPTHLIKTRGQQVTLRCSPKSGHDTVSWYQQALGQGPQFIFQYYEEEERQRGNFPDRFSGHQFPNYSSELNVNALLLGDSALYLCASSFEGAPYNEQFFGPGTRLTVL.

The chain joins TRBV5-1 to TRBJ1-4; D is perhaps TRBD1 (5 bases). CDR3 size: 17 residues. In germline, CDR1 is SGHRS, CDR2 YFSETQ. V shed 0 bases and J shed 5 bases, with 17 bases lying between them. The CDR3 DNA is TGCGCCAGCAGCTTGGGTCGGTTGGGGCCTCCGAATGAAAAACTGTTTTTT. This gives the protein CASSLGRLGPPNEKLFF.

The chain couples TRBV7-6 to TRBJ1-5, with D possibly matching TRBD1 (6 bases). V was cut by 3 bases and J by 5 bases, with 8 bases left in between. The CDR3 consists of 13 residues. Germline lookup yields CDR1 SGHVS and CDR2 FNYEAQ. CDR3 nucleotides: TGTGCCAGCAGCTTCAACAGGGATCAGCCCCAGCATTTT. Translation: CASSFNRDQPQHF.

This clone is judged medium-sized (0.01 to 0.1%). V is TRBV5-4 and J is TRBJ1-1; D possibly corresponds to TRBD1 (6 bases). CDR1 and CDR2 from the germline V gene are SGHNT and YYREEE (reference sequence). V gave up 0 bases and J gave up 4 bases, with 7 bases separating them. The CDR3 runs 13 residues. The CDR3 sequence is CASSLGGPTEAFF. The CDR3 bases are TGTGCCAGCAGCTTGGGGGGGCCCACTGAAGCTTTCTTT.